This T cell receptor (beta chain) is from a study of blood T cell repertoires in COVID-19. About the study: T cells, B-cell-depleted T cells, or PBMCs provided the cDNA or gDNA that served as material.

How the authors handled the data: Amplification of reference gene primers provided the estimated nucleated cell counts. Clones were read by immunoSEQ multiplex PCR, and TCRdb kept only the in-frame ones, dropping some. V and J calls and clone size are as listed in that table; D and trimming were resolved from the DNA. The table shows about 130,000 clones, with around 84% occurring only once. Residents of 24 US areas, aged roughly 18 to 89 years, made up the participants. Participants had their cohort set by participant-reported clinical history. V gave up 5 bases and J gave up 0 bases; unmatched junction bases: 13. CDR1 is MNHNY, CDR2 SVGAGI, per germline (reference sequence). This CDR3 spans 17 amino acids. There are a few counts of this clone.

The J gene is TRBJ2-7, the V gene TRBV6-6; 7 nucleotides line up with TRBD1. The sample comprised PBMCs or T cells enriched from blood (not recorded which). This clonotype was sampled from a man aged 40-55 years with acute COVID-19. This chain's CDR3 is CASSPLLPGQSSYEQYF. CDR3 DNA: TGTGCCAGCAGTCCGCTTCTTCCGGGACAGAGCTCCTACGAGCAGTACTTC.